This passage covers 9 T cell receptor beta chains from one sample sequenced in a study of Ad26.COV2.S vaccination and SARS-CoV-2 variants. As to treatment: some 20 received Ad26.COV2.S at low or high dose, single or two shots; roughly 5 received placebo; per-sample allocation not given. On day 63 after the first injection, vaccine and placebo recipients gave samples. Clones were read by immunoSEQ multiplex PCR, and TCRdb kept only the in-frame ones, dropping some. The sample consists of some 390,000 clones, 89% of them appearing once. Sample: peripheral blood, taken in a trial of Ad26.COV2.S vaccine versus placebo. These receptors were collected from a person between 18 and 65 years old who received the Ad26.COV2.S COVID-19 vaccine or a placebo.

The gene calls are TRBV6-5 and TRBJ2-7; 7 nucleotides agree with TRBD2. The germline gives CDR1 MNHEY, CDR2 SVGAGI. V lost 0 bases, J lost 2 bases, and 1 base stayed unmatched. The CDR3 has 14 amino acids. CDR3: CASSYSLAAYEQYF. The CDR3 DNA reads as TGTGCCAGCAGTTACTCCCTAGCGGCCTACGAGCAGTACTTC.

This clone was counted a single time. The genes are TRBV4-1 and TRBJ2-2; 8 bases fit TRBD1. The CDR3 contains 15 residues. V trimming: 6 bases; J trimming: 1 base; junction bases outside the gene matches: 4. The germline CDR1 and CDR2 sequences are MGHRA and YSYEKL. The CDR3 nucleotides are TGCGCCAGCAGAGGGGACAGGAAGAACACCGGGGAGCTGTTTTTT. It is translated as CASRGDRKNTGELFF.

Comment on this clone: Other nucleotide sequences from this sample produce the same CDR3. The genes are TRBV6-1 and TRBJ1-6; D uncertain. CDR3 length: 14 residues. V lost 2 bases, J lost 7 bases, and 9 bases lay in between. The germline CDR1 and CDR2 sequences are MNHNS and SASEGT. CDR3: CASSERAVNSPLHF. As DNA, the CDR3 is TGTGCCAGCAGTGAAAGGGCAGTCAATTCACCCCTCCACTTT.

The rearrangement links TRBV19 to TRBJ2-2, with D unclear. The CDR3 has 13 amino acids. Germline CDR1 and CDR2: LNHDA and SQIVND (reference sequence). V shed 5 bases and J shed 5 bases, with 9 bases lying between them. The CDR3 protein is CASSEGLTGELFF. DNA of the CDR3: TGTGCCAGTAGTGAAGGGCTAACCGGGGAGCTGTTTTTT.

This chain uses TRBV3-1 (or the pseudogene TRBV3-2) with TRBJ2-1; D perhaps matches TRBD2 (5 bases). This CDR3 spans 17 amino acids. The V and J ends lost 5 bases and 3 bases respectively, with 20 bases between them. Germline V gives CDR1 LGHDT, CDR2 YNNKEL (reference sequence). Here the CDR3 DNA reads TGTGCCAGCAGCTCCATGCTAACTGGCGGGTACTACAATGAGCAGTTCTTC. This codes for CASSSMLTGGYYNEQFF.

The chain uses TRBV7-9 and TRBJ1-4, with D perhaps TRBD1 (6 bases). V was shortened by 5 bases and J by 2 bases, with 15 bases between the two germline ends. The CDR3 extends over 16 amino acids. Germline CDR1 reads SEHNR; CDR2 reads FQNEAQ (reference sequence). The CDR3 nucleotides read TGTGCCAGCAGCCCGGGGGCCGTTAATACTAATGAAAAACTGTTTTTT. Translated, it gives CASSPGAVNTNEKLFF.

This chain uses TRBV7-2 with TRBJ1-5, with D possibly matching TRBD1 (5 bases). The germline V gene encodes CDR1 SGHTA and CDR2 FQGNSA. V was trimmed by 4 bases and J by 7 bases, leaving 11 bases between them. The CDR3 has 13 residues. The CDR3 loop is CASSYGDLQPQHF. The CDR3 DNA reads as TGTGCCAGCAGCTACGGGGACTTACAGCCCCAGCATTTT.

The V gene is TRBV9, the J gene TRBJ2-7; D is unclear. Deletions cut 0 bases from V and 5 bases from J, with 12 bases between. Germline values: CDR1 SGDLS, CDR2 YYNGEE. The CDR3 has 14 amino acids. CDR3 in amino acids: CASSVEPIGHEQYF. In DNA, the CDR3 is TGTGCCAGCAGCGTAGAACCCATAGGCCACGAGCAGTACTTC.

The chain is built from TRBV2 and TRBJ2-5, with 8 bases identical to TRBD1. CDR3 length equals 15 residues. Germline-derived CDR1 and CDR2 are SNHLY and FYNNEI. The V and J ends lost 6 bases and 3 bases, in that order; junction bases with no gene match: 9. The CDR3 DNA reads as TGTGCCAGCAGGGACAGGGAAACGTTGAAAGAGACCCAGTACTTC. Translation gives CASRDRETLKETQYF.